This T cell receptor beta chain was captured by sequencing in a study of blood T cells in healthy people across ages. The study's findings and limits: Diversity figures based on one million T cells were deemed too low.

For the second PCR, which ran for 7 to 11 cycles, a sample-barcoded 5' primer and a J-beta primer mix were used. TCRdb analysed the 5' RACE reads with MiXCR anew, one entry per CDR3 protein. The sample consists of roughly 1,000,000 distinct CDR3 sequences, less than 25% of them appearing once. The table lists this clonotype with a few counts. Its specificity is not known. This sample also appeared in a second study, on T cells of mothers and their children.

Source material: blood. This TCR was sampled from a girl aged 2 to 9 in good health.

The CDR3 DNA follows: TGTGCCAGCAGCTTAAGAGGGCGGGGGGTTAAAGAGACCCAGTACTTC. Translating gives CASSLRGRGVKETQYF. This sequence joins TRBV7-8 and TRBJ2-5; 8 bases map to TRBD2. CDR1 and CDR2 from the germline V gene are SGHVS and FQNEAQ. J gave up 3 bases and V 2 bases, and 8 bases lay outside the gene matches. The CDR3 totals 16 residues.